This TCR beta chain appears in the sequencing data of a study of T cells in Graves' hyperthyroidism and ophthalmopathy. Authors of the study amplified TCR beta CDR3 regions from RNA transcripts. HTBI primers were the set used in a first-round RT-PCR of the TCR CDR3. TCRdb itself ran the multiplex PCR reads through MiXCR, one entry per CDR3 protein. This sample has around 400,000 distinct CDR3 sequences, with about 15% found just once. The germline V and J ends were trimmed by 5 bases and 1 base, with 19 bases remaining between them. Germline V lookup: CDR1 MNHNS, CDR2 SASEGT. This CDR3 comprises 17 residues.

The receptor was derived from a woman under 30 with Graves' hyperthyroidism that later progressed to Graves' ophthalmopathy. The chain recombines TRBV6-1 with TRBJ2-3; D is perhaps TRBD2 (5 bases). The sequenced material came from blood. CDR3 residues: CASSLRDSYRGTDTQYF. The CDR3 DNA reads TGTGCCAGCAGTCTCCGGGATTCATACAGAGGCACAGATACGCAGTATTTT.